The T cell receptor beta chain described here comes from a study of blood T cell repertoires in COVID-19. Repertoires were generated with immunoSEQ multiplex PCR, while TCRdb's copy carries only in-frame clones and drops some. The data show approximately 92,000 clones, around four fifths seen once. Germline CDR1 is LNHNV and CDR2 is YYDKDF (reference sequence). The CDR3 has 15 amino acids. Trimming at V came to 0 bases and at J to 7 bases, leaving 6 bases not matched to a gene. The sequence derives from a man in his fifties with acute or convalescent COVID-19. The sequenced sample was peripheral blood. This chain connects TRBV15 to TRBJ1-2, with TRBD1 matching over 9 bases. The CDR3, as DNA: TGTGCCACCAGCAGAGAGGGGACAGGGATCGGTGGCTACACCTTC. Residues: CATSREGTGIGGYTF.